A single sample is the source of the 13 T cell receptor beta chains below, sequenced in a study of T cells after yellow fever vaccination. MiXCR, run by TCRdb on the 5' RACE reads, gives a single entry per CDR3 protein. The table shows 400,000 to 450,000 distinct CDR3 sequences, with around 19% occurring only once. The sample consisted of PBMCs, taken before the yellow fever booster vaccination. These receptors were collected from a man between 18 and 35 years old who received the YFV17D yellow fever vaccine.

This chain links TRBV5-1 with TRBJ2-3; 11 bases are a match to TRBD2. This CDR3 comprises 17 residues. The germline CDR1 and CDR2 sequences are SGHRS and YFSETQ. Trimming at V came to 1 base and at J to 5 bases, leaving 9 bases not matched to a gene. The CDR3 loop is CASSLPTLAGAEDTQYF. The CDR3 DNA follows: TGCGCCAGCAGCTTGCCCACACTAGCGGGGGCTGAAGATACGCAGTATTTT.

This clonotype came up a few times. This rearrangement joins TRBV12-3 or TRBV12-4 to TRBJ1-5; TRBD1 might be the D (5 bases). Trimming removed 6 bases at V and 0 bases at J, with 12 bases between. The CDR3 is 15 amino acids. CDR3 DNA sequence: TGTGCCAGCAGAGAGAACAGGTATAGCAATCAGCCCCAGCATTTT. It codes for CASRENRYSNQPQHF.

J is TRBJ1-6 and V is TRBV10-2; the match to TRBD1 covers 9 bases. V lost 4 bases, J lost 10 bases, and 8 bases stayed unmatched. CDR1 and CDR2 from the germline V gene are WSHSY and SAAADI. The CDR3 contains 15 residues. The CDR3 DNA sequence: TGCGCCAGCAGTGGGGGGACAGGGATTGTCTCACCCCTCCACTTT. It encodes CASSGGTGIVSPLHF.

The J gene is TRBJ1-2, the V gene TRBV6-5, with no clear D. CDR1 is MNHEY, CDR2 SVGAGI, per germline. The CDR3 totals 15 residues. V lost 0 bases and J lost 5, with 13 bases in between. The CDR3 DNA is TGTGCCAGCAGTTACTCTTGGGCAGCGACTTATGGCTACACCTTC. Translating it yields CASSYSWAATYGYTF.

This chain joins TRBV20-1 and TRBJ2-7, with 8 bases fitting TRBD1. There are 15 residues in the CDR3. Germline CDR1 and CDR2: DFQATT and SNEGSKA (reference sequence). V was pared by 2 bases and J by 1 base, with 7 bases of the junction left unmatched. In DNA, the CDR3 is TGCAGTGCTAGACCGGCGACAGGGGATTCCTACGAGCAGTACGTC. Translated, it gives CSARPATGDSYEQYV.

CDR3 protein: CASSYLGTGRAVSYGYTF. CDR3 bases: TGTGCCAGCAGTTACTTAGGGACAGGTCGGGCTGTTAGCTATGGCTACACCTTC. This chain connects TRBV6-5 to TRBJ1-2; 8 bases are a match to TRBD1. The germline CDR1 and CDR2 sequences are MNHEY and SVGAGI. After removal of 1 base from V and 4 bases from J, the junction contained 14 bases not matched to a gene. The CDR3 runs to 18 residues.

The rearrangement joins TRBV3-1 to TRBJ1-2, with unresolved D. Trimming removed 3 bases from V and 5 bases from J, with 13 bases in between. Germline assignment: CDR1 LGHDT and CDR2 YNNKEL (reference sequence). This CDR3 spans 14 amino acids. CDR3 amino acids: CASSHSYGQYGYTF. CDR3 DNA sequence: TGTGCCAGCAGCCACTCTTATGGGCAGTATGGCTACACCTTC.

This clonotype turned up a few times. This chain connects TRBV4-3 to TRBJ2-3, with D possibly being TRBD2 (6 bases). V was trimmed by 3 bases and J by 4 bases, leaving 11 bases between them. Germline V gene sequence: CDR1 LGHNA, CDR2 YSLEER. The CDR3 totals 14 residues. CDR3 protein: CASSHSGESDTQYF. The CDR3 DNA reads as TGCGCCAGCAGCCATAGCGGAGAGTCAGATACGCAGTATTTT.

This sequence joins TRBV6-2 or TRBV6-3 and TRBJ2-5, with 7 nucleotides matching TRBD2. This CDR3 is 17 amino acids long. The V segment lost 6 bases and the J segment 6 bases; nucleotides outside the gene matches: 19. The germline V gene encodes CDR1 MNHEY and CDR2 SVGEGT. As DNA, the CDR3 is TGTGCCAGCAGCTCCCGTTGGGCAGGCGGGGGTTTGAAGACCCAGTACTTC. Translating it yields CASSSRWAGGGLKTQYF.

In its sample, this clonotype was seen a few times. This sequence joins TRBV4-3 and TRBJ2-5, with 8 bases that match TRBD1. J was trimmed by 2 bases and V by 3 bases; bases with no gene match: 5. The germline CDR1 and CDR2 sequences are LGHNA and YSLEER. The CDR3 runs 15 residues. This CDR3 reads CASSQRQGWQETQYF. DNA for the CDR3: TGCGCCAGCAGCCAGCGACAGGGGTGGCAAGAGACCCAGTACTTC.

This chain joins TRBV20-1 and TRBJ1-2; 7 bases are a match to TRBD1. Germline assignment: CDR1 DFQATT and CDR2 SNEGSKA (reference sequence). This CDR3 contains 10 residues. V shed 8 bases and J 4 bases; nucleotides not matched to a gene: 1. For the CDR3, the DNA is TGCAGTCCAGGGGGCTATGGCTACACCTTC. It codes for CSPGGYGYTF.

The V call is TRBV6-2 or TRBV6-3, the J call TRBJ1-1; 10 positions agree with TRBD1. The V gene end was trimmed by 6 bases and the J gene end by 1 base; junction bases not matched to a gene: 2. The CDR3 consists of 14 residues. Looked up from germline, CDR1 is MNHEY and CDR2 is SVGEGT. The CDR3 protein is CASSWTGGNTEAFF. The CDR3 region has the DNA TGTGCCAGCAGCTGGACAGGGGGGAACACTGAAGCTTTCTTT.

In this sample, this clonotype turned up a few times. The chain uses TRBV20-1 and TRBJ2-4; TRBD2 aligns across 7 bases. The junction had 15 bases not matched to a gene; V was cut back by 4 bases and J by 9 bases. The germline V gene has CDR1 DFQATT and CDR2 SNEGSKA (reference sequence). The CDR3 loop spans 15 amino acids. The CDR3 loop is CSAKTSWGGGPIQYF. For the CDR3, the DNA is TGCAGTGCTAAAACCTCGTGGGGCGGGGGTCCCATTCAGTACTTC.